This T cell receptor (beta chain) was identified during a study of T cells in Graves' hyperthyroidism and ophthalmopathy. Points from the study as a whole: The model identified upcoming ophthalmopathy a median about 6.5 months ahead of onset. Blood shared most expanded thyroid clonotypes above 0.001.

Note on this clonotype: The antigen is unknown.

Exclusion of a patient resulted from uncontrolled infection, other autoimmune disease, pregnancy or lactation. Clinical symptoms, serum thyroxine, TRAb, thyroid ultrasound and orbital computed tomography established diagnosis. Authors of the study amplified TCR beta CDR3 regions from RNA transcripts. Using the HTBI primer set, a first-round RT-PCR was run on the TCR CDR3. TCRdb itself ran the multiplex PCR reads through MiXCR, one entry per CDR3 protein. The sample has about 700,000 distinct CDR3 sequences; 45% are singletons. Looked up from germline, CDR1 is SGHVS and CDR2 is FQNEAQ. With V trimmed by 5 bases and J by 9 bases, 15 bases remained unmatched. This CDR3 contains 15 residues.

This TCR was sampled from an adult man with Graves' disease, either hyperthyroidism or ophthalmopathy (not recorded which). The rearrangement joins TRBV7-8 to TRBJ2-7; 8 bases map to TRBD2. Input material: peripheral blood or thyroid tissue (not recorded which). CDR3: CASSQDRGSGNLQYF. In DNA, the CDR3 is TGTGCCAGCAGCCAAGATCGGGGTAGCGGGAACTTGCAGTACTTC.